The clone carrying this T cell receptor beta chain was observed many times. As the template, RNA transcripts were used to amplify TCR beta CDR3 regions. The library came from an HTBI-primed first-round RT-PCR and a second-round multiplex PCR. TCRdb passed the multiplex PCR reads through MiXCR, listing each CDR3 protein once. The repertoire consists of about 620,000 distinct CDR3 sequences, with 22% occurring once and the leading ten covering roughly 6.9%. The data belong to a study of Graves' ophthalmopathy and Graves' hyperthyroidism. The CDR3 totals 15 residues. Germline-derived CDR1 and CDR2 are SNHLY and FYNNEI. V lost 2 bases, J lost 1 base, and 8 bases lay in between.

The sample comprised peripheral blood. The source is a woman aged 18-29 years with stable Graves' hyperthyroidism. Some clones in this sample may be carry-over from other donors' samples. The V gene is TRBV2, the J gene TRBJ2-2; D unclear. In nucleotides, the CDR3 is TGTGCCAGCAGTGAAAGTCGGGTGAACACCGGGGAGCTGTTTTTT. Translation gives CASSESRVNTGELFF.